This T cell receptor beta chain was captured by sequencing in a study of cytomegalovirus exposure and HLA in healthy donors. Trimming left V 7 bases short and J 4 bases short, with 22 bases between. The CDR3 extends over 17 amino acids. Germline CDR1 and CDR2: LGHNT and FRNRAP. Use of 60 Vbeta and 13 Jbeta primers characterized the PCR. TCRdb's copy holds only in-frame clones and misses some; the assay was immunoSEQ multiplex PCR. In the table there are a few hundred thousand clones, about 80% of which are singletons. The sequence was collected from a girl aged 2 to 10 in good health and CMV-seronegative. Sequenced material: PBMCs. The rearrangement uses TRBV12-5 and TRBJ2-2; D is possibly TRBD2 (7 bases). CDR3: CASVSDGGGAGTGELFF. Written as DNA, the CDR3 is TGTGCTAGTGTCTCGGATGGGGGGGGCGCCGGCACCGGGGAGCTGTTTTTT.